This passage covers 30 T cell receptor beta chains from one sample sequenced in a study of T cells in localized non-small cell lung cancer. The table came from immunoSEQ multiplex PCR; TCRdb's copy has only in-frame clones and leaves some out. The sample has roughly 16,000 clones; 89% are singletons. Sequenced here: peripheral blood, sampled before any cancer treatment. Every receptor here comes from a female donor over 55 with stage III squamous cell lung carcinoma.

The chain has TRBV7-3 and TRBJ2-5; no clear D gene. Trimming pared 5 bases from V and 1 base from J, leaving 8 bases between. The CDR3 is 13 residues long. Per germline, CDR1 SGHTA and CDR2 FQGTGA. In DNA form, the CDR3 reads TGTGCCAGCAGCAAGATGAGCCAAGAGACCCAGTACTTC. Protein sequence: CASSKMSQETQYF.

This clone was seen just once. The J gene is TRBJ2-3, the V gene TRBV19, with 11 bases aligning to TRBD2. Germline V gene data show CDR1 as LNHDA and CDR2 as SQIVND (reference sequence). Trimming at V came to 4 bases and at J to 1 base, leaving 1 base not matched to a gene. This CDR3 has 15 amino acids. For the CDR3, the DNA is TGTGCCAGTAGTACACTAGCGGGGGGCACAGATACGCAGTATTTT. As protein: CASSTLAGGTDTQYF. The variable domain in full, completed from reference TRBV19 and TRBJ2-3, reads DGGITQSPKYLFRKEGQNVTLSCEQNLNHDAMYWYRQDPGQGLRLIYYSQIVNDFQKGDIAEGYSVSREKKESFPLTVTSAQKNPTAFYLCASSTLAGGTDTQYFGPGTRLTVL.

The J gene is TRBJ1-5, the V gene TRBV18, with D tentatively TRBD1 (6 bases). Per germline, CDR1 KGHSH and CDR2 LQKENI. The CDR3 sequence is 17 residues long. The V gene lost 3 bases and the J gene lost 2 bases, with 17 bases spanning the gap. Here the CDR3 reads CASSPQFGGAGNQPQHF. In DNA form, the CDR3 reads TGTGCCAGCTCACCGCAGTTCGGGGGCGCGGGCAATCAGCCCCAGCATTTT.

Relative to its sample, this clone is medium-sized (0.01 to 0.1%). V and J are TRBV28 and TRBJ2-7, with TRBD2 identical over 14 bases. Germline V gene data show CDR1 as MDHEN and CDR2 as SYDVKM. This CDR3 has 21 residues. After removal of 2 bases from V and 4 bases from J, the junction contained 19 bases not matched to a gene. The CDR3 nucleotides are TGTGCCAGCAGTTTACCTTTCCGTACCGGGACTAGCGGGAGAGCCATGTACGAGCAGTACTTC. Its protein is CASSLPFRTGTSGRAMYEQYF.

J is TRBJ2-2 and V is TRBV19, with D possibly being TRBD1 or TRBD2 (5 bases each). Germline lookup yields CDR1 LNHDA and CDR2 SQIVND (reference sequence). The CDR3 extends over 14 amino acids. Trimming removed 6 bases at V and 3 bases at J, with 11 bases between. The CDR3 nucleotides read TGTGCCAGTAGCCGTGAGGGGTACACCGGGGAGCTGTTTTTT. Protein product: CASSREGYTGELFF. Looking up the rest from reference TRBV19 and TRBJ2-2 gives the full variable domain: DGGITQSPKYLFRKEGQNVTLSCEQNLNHDAMYWYRQDPGQGLRLIYYSQIVNDFQKGDIAEGYSVSREKKESFPLTVTSAQKNPTAFYLCASSREGYTGELFFGEGSRLTVL.

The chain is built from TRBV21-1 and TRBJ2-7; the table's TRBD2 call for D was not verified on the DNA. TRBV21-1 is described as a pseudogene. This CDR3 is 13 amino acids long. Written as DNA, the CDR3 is TGTGCCAGCAGCAAGGGAGGGGAGCGCGAGCAGTACTTC. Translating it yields CASSKGGEREQYF.

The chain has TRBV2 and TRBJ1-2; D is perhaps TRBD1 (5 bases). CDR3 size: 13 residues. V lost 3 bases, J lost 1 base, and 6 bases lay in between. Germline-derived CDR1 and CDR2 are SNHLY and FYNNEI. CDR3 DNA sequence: TGTGCCAGCAGTGAGGGGCTTAACTATGGCTACACCTTC. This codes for CASSEGLNYGYTF.

The CDR3 protein is CSVEATGFSTGELFF. CDR3 DNA: TGCAGCGTTGAAGCGACAGGGTTTTCCACCGGGGAGCTGTTTTTT. This chain links TRBV29-1 with TRBJ2-2, with 7 bases lining up with TRBD1. V was pared by 1 base and J by 4 bases, with 6 bases of the junction left unmatched. This CDR3 region has 15 residues. CDR1 and CDR2 from the germline V gene are SQVTM and ANQGSEA.

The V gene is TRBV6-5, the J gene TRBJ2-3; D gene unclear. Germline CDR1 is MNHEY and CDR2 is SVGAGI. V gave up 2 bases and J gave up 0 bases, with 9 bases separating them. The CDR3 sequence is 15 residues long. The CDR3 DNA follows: TGTGCCAGCAGTTACGCTAGTGCTAGCACAGATACGCAGTATTTT. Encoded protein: CASSYASASTDTQYF.

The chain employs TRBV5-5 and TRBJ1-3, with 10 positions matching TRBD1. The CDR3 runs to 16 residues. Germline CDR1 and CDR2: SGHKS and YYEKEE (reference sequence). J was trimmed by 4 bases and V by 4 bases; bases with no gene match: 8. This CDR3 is CASSPRQGAAGNTIYF. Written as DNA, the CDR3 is TGTGCCAGCAGCCCCAGACAGGGGGCAGCCGGAAACACCATATATTTT.

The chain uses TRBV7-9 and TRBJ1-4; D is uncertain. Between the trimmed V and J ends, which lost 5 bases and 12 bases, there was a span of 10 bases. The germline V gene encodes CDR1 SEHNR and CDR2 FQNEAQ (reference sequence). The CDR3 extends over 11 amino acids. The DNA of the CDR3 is TGTGCCAGCAGCGACAAGCAGGAACTGTTTTTT. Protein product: CASSDKQELFF.

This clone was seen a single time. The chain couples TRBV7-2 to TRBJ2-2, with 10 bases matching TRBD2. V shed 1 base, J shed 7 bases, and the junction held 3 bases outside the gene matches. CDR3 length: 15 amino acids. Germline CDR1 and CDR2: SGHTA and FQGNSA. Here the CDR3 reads CASSLVAGGVGELFF. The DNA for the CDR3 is TGTGCCAGCAGCTTAGTAGCGGGAGGAGTCGGGGAGCTGTTTTTT.

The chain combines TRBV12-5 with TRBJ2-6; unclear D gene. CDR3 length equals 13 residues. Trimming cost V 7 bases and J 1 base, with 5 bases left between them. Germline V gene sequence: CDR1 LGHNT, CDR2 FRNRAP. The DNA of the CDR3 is TGTGCTAGTGCGGCATCTGGGGCCAACGTCCTGACTTTC. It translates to CASAASGANVLTF.

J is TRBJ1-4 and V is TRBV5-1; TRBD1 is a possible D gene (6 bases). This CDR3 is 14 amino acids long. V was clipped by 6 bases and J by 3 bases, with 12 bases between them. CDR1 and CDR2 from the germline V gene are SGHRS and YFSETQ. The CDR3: CASNLGQPNEKLFF. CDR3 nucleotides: TGCGCCAGCAACCTCGGACAGCCTAATGAAAAACTGTTTTTT.

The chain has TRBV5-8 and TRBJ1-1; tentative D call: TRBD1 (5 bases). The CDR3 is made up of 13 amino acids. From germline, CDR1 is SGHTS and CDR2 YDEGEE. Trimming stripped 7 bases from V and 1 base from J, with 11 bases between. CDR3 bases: TGTGCCAGCCGAGAACAGGCGAACACTGAAGCTTTCTTT. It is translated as CASREQANTEAFF.

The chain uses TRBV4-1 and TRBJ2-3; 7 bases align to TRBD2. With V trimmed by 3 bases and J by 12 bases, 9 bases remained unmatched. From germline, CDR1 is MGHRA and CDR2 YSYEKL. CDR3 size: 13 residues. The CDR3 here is CASSHPNSGLQYF. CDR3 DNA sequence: TGCGCCAGCAGCCACCCTAACTCGGGACTACAGTATTTT.

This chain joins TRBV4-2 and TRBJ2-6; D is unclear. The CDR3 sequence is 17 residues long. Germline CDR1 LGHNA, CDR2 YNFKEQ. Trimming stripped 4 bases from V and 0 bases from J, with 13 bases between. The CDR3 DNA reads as TGTGCCAGCAGCCTTTCGCCTGGCGACTCTGGGGCCAACGTCCTGACTTTC. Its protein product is CASSLSPGDSGANVLTF.

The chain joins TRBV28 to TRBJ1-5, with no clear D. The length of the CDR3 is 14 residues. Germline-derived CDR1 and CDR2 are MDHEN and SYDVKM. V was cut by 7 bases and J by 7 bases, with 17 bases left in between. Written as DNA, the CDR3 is TGTGCCAGCATCACAATGGGGTCGGGGCAGCCCCAGCATTTT. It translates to CASITMGSGQPQHF.

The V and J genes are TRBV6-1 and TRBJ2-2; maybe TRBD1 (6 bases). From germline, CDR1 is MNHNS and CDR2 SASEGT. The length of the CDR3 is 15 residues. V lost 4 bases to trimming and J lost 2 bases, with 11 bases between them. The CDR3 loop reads CASSVMDRNTGELFF. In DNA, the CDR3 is TGTGCCAGCAGTGTTATGGACAGAAACACCGGGGAGCTGTTTTTT.

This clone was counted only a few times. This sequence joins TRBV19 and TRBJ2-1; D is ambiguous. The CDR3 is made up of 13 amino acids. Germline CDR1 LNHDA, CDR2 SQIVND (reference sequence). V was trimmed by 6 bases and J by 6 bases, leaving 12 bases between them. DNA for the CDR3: TGTGCCAGTAGGACCGACAAGTTCAATGAGCAGTTCTTC. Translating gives CASRTDKFNEQFF.

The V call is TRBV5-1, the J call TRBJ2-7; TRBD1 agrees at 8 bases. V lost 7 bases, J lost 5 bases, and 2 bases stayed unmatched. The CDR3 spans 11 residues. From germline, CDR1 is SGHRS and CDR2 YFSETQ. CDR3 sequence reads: CASARGHEQYF. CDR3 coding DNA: TGCGCCAGCGCCAGGGGGCACGAGCAGTACTTC. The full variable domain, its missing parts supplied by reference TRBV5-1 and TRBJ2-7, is KAGVTQTPRYLIKTRGQQVTLSCSPISGHRSVSWYQQTPGQGLQFLFEYFSETQRNKGNFPGRFSGRQFSNSRSEMNVSTLELGDSALYLCASARGHEQYFGPGTRLTVT.

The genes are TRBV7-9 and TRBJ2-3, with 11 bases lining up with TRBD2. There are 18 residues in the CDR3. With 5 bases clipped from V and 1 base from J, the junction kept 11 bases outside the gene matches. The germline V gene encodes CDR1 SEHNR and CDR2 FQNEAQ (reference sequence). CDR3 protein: CASSDTSGSGFGTDTQYF. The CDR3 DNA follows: TGTGCCAGCAGCGATACTAGCGGGAGTGGCTTCGGCACAGATACGCAGTATTTT.

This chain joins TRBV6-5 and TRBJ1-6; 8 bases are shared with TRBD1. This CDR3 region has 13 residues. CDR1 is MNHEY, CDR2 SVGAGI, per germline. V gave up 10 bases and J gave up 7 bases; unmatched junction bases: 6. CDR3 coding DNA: TGTGCCACCAGGGGGCGCGGGAATTCACCCCTCCACTTT. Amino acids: CATRGRGNSPLHF.

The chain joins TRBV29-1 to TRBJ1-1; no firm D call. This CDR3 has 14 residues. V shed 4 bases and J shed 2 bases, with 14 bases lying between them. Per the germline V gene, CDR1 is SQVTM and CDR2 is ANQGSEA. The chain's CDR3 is CSVAWTVPNTEAFF. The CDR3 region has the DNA TGCAGCGTTGCCTGGACGGTTCCTAACACTGAAGCTTTCTTT.

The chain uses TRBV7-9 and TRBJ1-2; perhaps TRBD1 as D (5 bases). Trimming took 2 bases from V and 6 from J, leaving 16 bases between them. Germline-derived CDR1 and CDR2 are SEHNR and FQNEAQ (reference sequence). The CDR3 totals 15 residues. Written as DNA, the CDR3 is TGTGCCAGCAGCTTACTTGGGACGGTACTAGATGGCTACACCTTC. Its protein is CASSLLGTVLDGYTF.

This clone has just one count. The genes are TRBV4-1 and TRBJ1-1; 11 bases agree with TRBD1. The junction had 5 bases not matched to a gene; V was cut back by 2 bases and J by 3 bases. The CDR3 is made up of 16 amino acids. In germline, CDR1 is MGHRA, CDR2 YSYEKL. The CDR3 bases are TGCGCCAGCAGCCAATCGGGACAGGGGGGGCACACTGAAGCTTTCTTT. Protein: CASSQSGQGGHTEAFF.

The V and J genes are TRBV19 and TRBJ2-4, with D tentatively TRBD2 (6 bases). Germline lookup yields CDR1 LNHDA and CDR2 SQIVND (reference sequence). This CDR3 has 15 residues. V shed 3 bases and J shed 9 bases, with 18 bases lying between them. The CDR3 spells CASSIGTSAQGIQYF. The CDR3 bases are TGTGCCAGTAGTATCGGGACTTCTGCCCAGGGCATTCAGTACTTC.

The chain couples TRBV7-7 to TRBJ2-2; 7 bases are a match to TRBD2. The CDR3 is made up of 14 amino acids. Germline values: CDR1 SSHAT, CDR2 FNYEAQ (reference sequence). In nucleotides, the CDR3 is TGTGCTAGCTCCCCGGGGGGAATAGGCGGGGAGCTGTTTTTT. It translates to CASSPGGIGGELFF.

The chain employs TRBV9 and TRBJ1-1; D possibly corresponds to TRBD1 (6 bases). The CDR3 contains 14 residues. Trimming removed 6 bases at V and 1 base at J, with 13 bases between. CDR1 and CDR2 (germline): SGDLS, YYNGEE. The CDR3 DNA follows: TGTGCCAGCAATGTAGGGGGAAGGAACACTGAAGCTTTCTTT. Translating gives CASNVGGRNTEAFF.

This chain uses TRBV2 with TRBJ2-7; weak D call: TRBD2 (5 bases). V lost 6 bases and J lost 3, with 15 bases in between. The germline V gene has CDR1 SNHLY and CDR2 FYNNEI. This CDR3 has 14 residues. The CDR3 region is CASRAGISLYEQYF. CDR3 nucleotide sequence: TGTGCCAGCAGAGCCGGGATATCTCTCTACGAGCAGTACTTC.